The next 18 T cell receptor beta chains were all read from a single sample in a study of blood T cell repertoires in COVID-19. The table came from immunoSEQ multiplex PCR; TCRdb's copy has only in-frame clones and leaves some out. The table has about 430,000 clones, nearly 90% seen once. The specimen was PBMCs or T cells enriched from blood (not recorded which). The receptors were gathered from a woman aged 18-29 years who had been exposed to COVID-19.

This rearrangement joins TRBV27 to TRBJ2-7; D might be TRBD1 (5 bases). Per germline, CDR1 MNHEY and CDR2 SMNVEV (reference sequence). Trimming cost V 2 bases and J 2 bases, with 10 bases left between them. This CDR3 is built from 14 residues. The CDR3, as DNA: TGTGCCAGCAGTTTAGGGGCCCTAACCTACGAGCAGTACTTC. The encoded protein is CASSLGALTYEQYF.

V usage is TRBV9 and J usage is TRBJ1-2; maybe TRBD1 (6 bases). The CDR3 runs to 15 residues. The germline V gene encodes CDR1 SGDLS and CDR2 YYNGEE. Trimming removed 0 bases from V and 8 bases from J, with 17 bases in between. The CDR3: CASSVAWGPQEGYTF. The CDR3, as DNA: TGTGCCAGCAGCGTAGCCTGGGGGCCCCAGGAGGGCTACACCTTC.

This chain uses TRBV27 with TRBJ2-7, with D tentatively TRBD2 (6 bases). CDR3 length equals 14 residues. Trimming pared 2 bases from V and 2 bases from J, leaving 10 bases between. The germline CDR1 and CDR2 sequences are MNHEY and SMNVEV (reference sequence). Here the CDR3 reads CASSLGGNPYEQYF. The CDR3 coding sequence is TGTGCCAGCAGTTTAGGAGGGAACCCCTACGAGCAGTACTTC.

The rearrangement joins TRBV2 to TRBJ2-3, with 9 bases matching TRBD2. The junction had 13 bases not matched to a gene; V was cut back by 2 bases and J by 4 bases. In germline, CDR1 is SNHLY, CDR2 FYNNEI. The CDR3 consists of 18 residues. For the CDR3, the DNA is TGTGCCAGCAGTGAAAAGGGAAATAGCGGGAGATGGCCAGATACGCAGTATTTT. Amino acid sequence: CASSEKGNSGRWPDTQYF.

V gene TRBV5-1 combines with J gene TRBJ1-1, with a tentative D call TRBD1 (5 bases). CDR1 is SGHRS, CDR2 YFSETQ, per germline. The CDR3 is 13 amino acids. Trimming removed 0 bases from V and 3 bases from J, with 6 bases in between. The CDR3 coding sequence is TGCGCCAGCAGCTTGGACAGGTACACTGAAGCTTTCTTT. Translated, it gives CASSLDRYTEAFF.

This rearrangement joins TRBV28 to TRBJ2-1, with D uncertain. Per germline, CDR1 MDHEN and CDR2 SYDVKM. Trimming pared 5 bases from V and 2 bases from J, leaving 7 bases between. The CDR3 is 13 residues long. The CDR3 DNA reads as TGTGCCAGCAGTCCCCGTCCCTACAATGAGCAGTTCTTC. This sequence encodes CASSPRPYNEQFF.

The chain is built from TRBV27 and TRBJ1-1; no firm D call. The CDR3 length is 15 residues. V was shortened by 2 bases and J by 0 bases, with 10 bases between the two germline ends. Germline V lookup: CDR1 MNHEY, CDR2 SMNVEV (reference sequence). CDR3 region: CASSLMEGVNTEAFF. CDR3 DNA: TGTGCCAGCAGTTTAATGGAGGGAGTGAACACTGAAGCTTTCTTT.

The chain carries TRBV4-3 and TRBJ2-7; 8 bases match TRBD1. The trim removed 3 bases at V and 3 bases at J, leaving 13 bases unmatched. From germline, CDR1 is LGHNA and CDR2 YSLEER. The CDR3 is 17 amino acids. CDR3 bases: TGCGCCAGCAGCCAGACCACAAGGACAGGGTTCGGCTACGAGCAGTACTTC. Residues: CASSQTTRTGFGYEQYF.

This clone was found a few times. This chain links TRBV6-5 with TRBJ2-7; D possibly corresponds to TRBD2 (6 bases). This CDR3 contains 16 residues. Trimming shortened V by 2 bases and J by 4 bases, and 18 bases separated the two germline ends. Germline V gives CDR1 MNHEY, CDR2 SVGAGI. CDR3 amino acids: CASSYIGGIGKYEQYF. CDR3 DNA sequence: TGTGCCAGCAGTTACATCGGCGGGATTGGTAAATACGAGCAGTACTTC.

Written as DNA, the CDR3 is TGCGCCAGCAGCCAAAGAGTCCTCAATGAGCAGTTCTTC. As protein: CASSQRVLNEQFF. This chain joins TRBV4-3 and TRBJ2-1; D ambiguous. Germline CDR1 LGHNA, CDR2 YSLEER. The CDR3 covers 13 residues. V lost 2 bases and J lost 6, with 8 bases in between.

Written as DNA, the CDR3 is TGTGCCAGCAGCCGCCCTGAGGCAGCAAACTATGGCTACACCTTC. Amino acids: CASSRPEAANYGYTF. The J gene is TRBJ1-2, the V gene TRBV6-6; D ambiguous. This CDR3 contains 15 residues. The germline V gene encodes CDR1 MNHNY and CDR2 SVGAGI (reference sequence). V gave up 6 bases and J gave up 2 bases, with 16 bases separating them.

This rearrangement joins TRBV6-5 to TRBJ1-4, with D unclear. The V end was cut by 0 bases, the J end by 8 bases, with 4 bases between. The length of the CDR3 is 12 residues. Germline values: CDR1 MNHEY, CDR2 SVGAGI. CDR3 DNA: TGTGCCAGCAGTTACTCGGGCGAAAAACTGTTTTTT. Amino acid sequence: CASSYSGEKLFF.

This clone appeared once. The chain has TRBV11-2 and TRBJ1-2; D is perhaps TRBD1 (6 bases). The CDR3 has 12 amino acids. From germline, CDR1 is SGHAT and CDR2 FQNNGV. The V and J ends lost 5 bases and 12 bases respectively, with 16 bases between them. In DNA form, the CDR3 reads TGTGCCAGCAGCCTCAGGCAGGGGAGTAACACCTTC. Translated, it gives CASSLRQGSNTF.

J is TRBJ2-6 and V is TRBV24-1, with 7 bases aligning to TRBD1. The trim removed 5 bases at V and 0 bases at J, leaving 6 bases unmatched. Germline values: CDR1 KGHDR, CDR2 SFDVKD. The CDR3 is 17 amino acids. The CDR3 nucleotides read TGTGCCACCAGTGCCGGACAGGACATCTCTGGGGCCAACGTCCTGACTTTC. Protein: CATSAGQDISGANVLTF.

The chain combines TRBV7-3 with TRBJ2-7, with 9 bases fitting TRBD2. CDR1 is SGHTA, CDR2 FQGTGA, per germline. CDR3 length equals 14 residues. V gave up 5 bases and J gave up 3 bases; unmatched junction bases: 5. The CDR3 protein is CASSLTSGVYEQYF. The CDR3 DNA follows: TGTGCCAGCAGCCTGACTAGCGGCGTCTACGAGCAGTACTTC.

This chain joins TRBV3-1 (or the pseudogene TRBV3-2) and TRBJ2-1; tentative D call: TRBD2 (5 bases). Germline V gene sequence: CDR1 LGHDT, CDR2 YNNKEL (reference sequence). This CDR3 is built from 17 residues. The V gene lost 6 bases and the J gene lost 6 bases, with 24 bases spanning the gap. The CDR3 bases are TGTGCCAGCAGGCCCCCCCAAGCGGAGGCGTGGGGCAATGAGCAGTTCTTC. This encodes CASRPPQAEAWGNEQFF.

This rearrangement joins TRBV19 to TRBJ2-7, with 7 bases that match TRBD1. Unmatched junction bases numbered 9, after V lost 5 bases and J lost 2 bases. The germline V gene has CDR1 LNHDA and CDR2 SQIVND (reference sequence). There are 15 residues in the CDR3. The CDR3 DNA reads TGTGCCAGTAGTGCTTCCGGGACAGCCACCTACGAGCAGTACTTC. This codes for CASSASGTATYEQYF. The full variable domain, with the rest looked up from reference TRBV19 and TRBJ2-7, is DGGITQSPKYLFRKEGQNVTLSCEQNLNHDAMYWYRQDPGQGLRLIYYSQIVNDFQKGDIAEGYSVSREKKESFPLTVTSAQKNPTAFYLCASSASGTATYEQYFGPGTRLTVT.

The chain links TRBV6-5 to TRBJ1-2; TRBD1 matches at 10 bases. This CDR3 has 14 amino acids. The V gene end was trimmed by 2 bases and the J gene end by 8 bases; junction bases not matched to a gene: 5. The germline gives CDR1 MNHEY, CDR2 SVGAGI. CDR3 coding DNA: TGTGCCAGCAGTTACCAGACAGGGGGCGTAGGCTACACCTTC. Translating gives CASSYQTGGVGYTF.